This T cell receptor (beta chain) emerged from a study of T cell repertoires in ileal Crohn's disease. The overall study: Over 30% were active smokers at surgery; median disease duration was about 7.5 years. All patients had surgery for stricturing (approximately 60%) or penetrating (around 40%) disease. The MI sample came from the proximal margin of the surgical specimen. Overall study findings and caveats: Mucosal expansions were suggested to be mainly CD8 T cells.

Germline CDR1 and CDR2: MNHNS and SASEGT. The CDR3 consists of 14 residues. The V end lost 0 bases, the J end lost 3 bases, and 5 bases lay between the germline ends. Profiled with immunoSEQ multiplex PCR; TCRdb holds only in-frame clones, not every one. The sample has under 7,500 clones, approximately 78% seen once. With regard to this clone: What it recognizes is unknown.

Time point: proximal margin of the surgical specimen (macroscopically non-inflamed). The J gene is TRBJ2-2, the V gene TRBV6-1; no clear D. This receptor was taken from an adult with Crohn's disease. Sequencing input: ileal tissue. For the CDR3, the DNA is TGTGCCAGCAGTGAAGCGCTGGACACCGGGGAGCTGTTTTTT. Translated: CASSEALDTGELFF.